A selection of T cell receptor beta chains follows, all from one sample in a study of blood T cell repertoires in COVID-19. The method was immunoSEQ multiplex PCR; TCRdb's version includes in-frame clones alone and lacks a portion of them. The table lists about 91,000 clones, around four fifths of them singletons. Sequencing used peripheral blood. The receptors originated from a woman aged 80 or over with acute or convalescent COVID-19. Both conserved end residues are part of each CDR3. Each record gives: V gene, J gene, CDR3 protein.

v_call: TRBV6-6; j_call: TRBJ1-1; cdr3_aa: CASSPPRRVRGTEAFF
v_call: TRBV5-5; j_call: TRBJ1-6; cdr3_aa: CASSPGEYNSPLHF
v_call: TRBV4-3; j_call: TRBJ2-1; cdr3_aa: CASSQEGGLRGPYNEQFF
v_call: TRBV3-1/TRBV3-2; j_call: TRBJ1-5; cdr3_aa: CASSHRGGNQPQHF
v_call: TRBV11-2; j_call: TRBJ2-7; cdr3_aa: CASSQDSGEQYF
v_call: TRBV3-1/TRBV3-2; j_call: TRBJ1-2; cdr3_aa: CASSQDLTGAGYTF
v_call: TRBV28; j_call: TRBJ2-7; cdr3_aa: CASSLLENYEQYF
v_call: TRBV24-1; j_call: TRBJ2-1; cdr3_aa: CATSDAGLNNEQFF
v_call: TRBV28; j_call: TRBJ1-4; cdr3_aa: CASSPSGTQVEKLFF
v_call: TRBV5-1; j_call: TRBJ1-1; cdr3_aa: CASSWLDRGRTEAFF
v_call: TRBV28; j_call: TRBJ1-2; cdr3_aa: CASSGTGLHYGYTF
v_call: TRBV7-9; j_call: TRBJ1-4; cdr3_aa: CASSRGDSGEKLFF
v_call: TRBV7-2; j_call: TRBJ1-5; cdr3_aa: CASSNGVSRGNQPQHF
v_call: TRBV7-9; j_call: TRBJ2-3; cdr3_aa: CASSLPPRLAGRTDTQYF
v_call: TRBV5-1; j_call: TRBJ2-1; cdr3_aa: CASSLAGSRYNEQFF
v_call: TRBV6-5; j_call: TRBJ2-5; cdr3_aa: CASSRGGMKTQYF
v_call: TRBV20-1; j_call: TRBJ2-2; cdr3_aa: CSASEAAGGPGTGELFF
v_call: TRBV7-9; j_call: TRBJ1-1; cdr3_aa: CASSLQGQTEAFF
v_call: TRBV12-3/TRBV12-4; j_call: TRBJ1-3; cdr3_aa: CASSFTAGNTIYF
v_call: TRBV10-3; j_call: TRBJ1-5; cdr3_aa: CAISESTGGMGNQPQHF
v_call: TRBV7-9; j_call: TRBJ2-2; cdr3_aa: CASSAQGSGELFF
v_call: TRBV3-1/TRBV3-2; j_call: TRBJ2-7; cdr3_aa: CASRRTAGGGEQYF
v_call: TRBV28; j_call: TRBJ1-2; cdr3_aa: CASSLSGSGYTF
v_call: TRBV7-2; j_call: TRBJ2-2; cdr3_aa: CASSLTGVRNTGELFF
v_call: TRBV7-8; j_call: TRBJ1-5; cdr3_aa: CASSLGWGSNQPQHF
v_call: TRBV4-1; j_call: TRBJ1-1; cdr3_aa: CASSQDRGAQVMNTEAFF
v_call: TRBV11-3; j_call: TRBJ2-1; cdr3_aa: CASSTSSYNEQFF
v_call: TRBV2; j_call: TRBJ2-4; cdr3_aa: CASSRLAGGSNIQYF
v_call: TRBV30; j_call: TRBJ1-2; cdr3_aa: CAWSVLQGSYGYTF
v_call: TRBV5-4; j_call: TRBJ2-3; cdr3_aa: CASSSKGYWDTQYF
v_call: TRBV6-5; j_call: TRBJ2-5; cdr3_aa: CASSYSGGLGETQYF
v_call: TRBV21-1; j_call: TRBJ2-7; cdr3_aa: CASSKVDRSGNLYEQYF
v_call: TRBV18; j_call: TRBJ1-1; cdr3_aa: CASSPDRGDTEAFF
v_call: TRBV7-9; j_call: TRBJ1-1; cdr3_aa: CASSPLDREAFF
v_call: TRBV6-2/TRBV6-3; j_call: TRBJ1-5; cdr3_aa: CASSRDSNNQPQHF